Listed below are T cell receptor beta chains from one sample, sequenced in a study of blood T cells in healthy people across ages. TCRdb ran MiXCR on the 5' RACE reads and lists one entry per CDR3 protein. The table has about 640,000 distinct CDR3 sequences, 58% seen once. Sample: blood. These receptors originate from a man between 60 and 75 years old in good health. The CDR3 runs from the conserved cysteine through the conserved F or W. Fields, in order: clone size, V gene, D gene, J gene, CDR3 length, CDR3 DNA, CDR3 protein. A D gene is named only where the DNA matches it firmly. The size entry is marked missing in some rows and otherwise reads once, few, many or a size class.

clone size: .; V gene: TRBV7-2; D gene: .; J gene: TRBJ1-4; CDR3 length: 15; CDR3 DNA: TGTGCCGGCAGCCCACGGGGATACAGTGGGGAAAAACTGTTTTTT; CDR3 protein: CAGSPRGYSGEKLFF
clone size: few; V gene: TRBV21-1; D gene: .; J gene: TRBJ2-1; CDR3 length: 18; CDR3 DNA: TGTGCCAGCAGCAAAGTCCGGCTAGCGGGGGAGTTCTACAATGAGCAGTTCTTC; CDR3 protein: CASSKVRLAGEFYNEQFF
clone size: .; V gene: TRBV7-6; D gene: TRBD1; J gene: TRBJ2-1; CDR3 length: 17; CDR3 DNA: TGTGCCAGCAGCTTAAGGACAGGGGGAGGAATCTACAATGAGCAGTTCTTC; CDR3 protein: CASSLRTGGGIYNEQFF
clone size: few; V gene: TRBV7-9; D gene: .; J gene: TRBJ1-2; CDR3 length: 12; CDR3 DNA: TGTGCCAGCAGCTTAGTTCCCACGGGCTACACCTTC; CDR3 protein: CASSLVPTGYTF
clone size: .; V gene: TRBV4-2; D gene: .; J gene: TRBJ2-7; CDR3 length: 14; CDR3 DNA: TGTGCCAGCAGCCAAGAACTAGTTGATTACGAGCAGTACTTC; CDR3 protein: CASSQELVDYEQYF
clone size: .; V gene: TRBV7-6; D gene: .; J gene: TRBJ2-7; CDR3 length: 12; CDR3 DNA: TGTGCCAGCAGCTGGGCACGCGATGTTCAGTACTTC; CDR3 protein: CASSWARDVQYF
clone size: .; V gene: TRBV6-6; D gene: .; J gene: TRBJ1-2; CDR3 length: 16; CDR3 DNA: TGTGCCAGCAGTTACCCACCGGAGACATTAAACTATGGCTACACCTTC; CDR3 protein: CASSYPPETLNYGYTF
clone size: .; V gene: TRBV6-1; D gene: .; J gene: TRBJ2-3; CDR3 length: 13; CDR3 DNA: TGTGCCGGACTCGGGCGGGACACAGATACGCAGTATTTT; CDR3 protein: CAGLGRDTDTQYF
clone size: few; V gene: TRBV7-9; D gene: .; J gene: TRBJ2-5; CDR3 length: 10; CDR3 DNA: TGTGCCAGCAGCAAGGAGACCCAGTACTTC; CDR3 protein: CASSKETQYF
clone size: .; V gene: TRBV20-1; D gene: .; J gene: TRBJ2-1; CDR3 length: 16; CDR3 DNA: TGCAGTGCGCAAGCCGTGGGGGGGGGGCTTAGGAATGAGCAGTTCTTC; CDR3 protein: CSAQAVGGGLRNEQFF
clone size: .; V gene: TRBV12-3/TRBV12-4; D gene: .; J gene: TRBJ2-5; CDR3 length: 14; CDR3 DNA: TGTGCCAGCAGAGCCCCAGGCTTCCAAGAGACCCAGTACTTC; CDR3 protein: CASRAPGFQETQYF
clone size: .; V gene: TRBV28; D gene: .; J gene: TRBJ2-2; CDR3 length: 13; CDR3 DNA: TGTGCCAGCAGACCCTTGGGCACCGGGGAGCTGTTTTTT; CDR3 protein: CASRPLGTGELFF
clone size: .; V gene: TRBV5-1; D gene: .; J gene: TRBJ2-7; CDR3 length: 14; CDR3 DNA: TGCGCCAGCAGCTTGGGACGGGCCCCCTGGATTCAGTACTTC; CDR3 protein: CASSLGRAPWIQYF
clone size: .; V gene: TRBV21-1; D gene: .; J gene: TRBJ2-7; CDR3 length: 13; CDR3 DNA: TGTGCCAGCAGGACAGCGGAGGGGTGCGAGCAGTACTTC; CDR3 protein: CASRTAEGCEQYF
clone size: .; V gene: TRBV6-1; D gene: .; J gene: TRBJ1-2; CDR3 length: 11; CDR3 DNA: TGTGCCAGCAGTGAAGCGCGGGGCTACACCTTC; CDR3 protein: CASSEARGYTF
clone size: .; V gene: TRBV7-2; D gene: .; J gene: TRBJ2-5; CDR3 length: 14; CDR3 DNA: TGTGCCAGCAGCTTAGGTTCGGCACAAGAGACCCAGTACTTC; CDR3 protein: CASSLGSAQETQYF
clone size: .; V gene: TRBV5-1; D gene: .; J gene: TRBJ2-5; CDR3 length: 15; CDR3 DNA: TGCGCCAGCAGCTCCGCGATCGTGGGTCAAGAGACCCAGTACTTC; CDR3 protein: CASSSAIVGQETQYF
clone size: .; V gene: TRBV28; D gene: .; J gene: TRBJ2-1; CDR3 length: 14; CDR3 DNA: TGTGCCAGCAGTCCCCCGGACCTATACAATGAGCAGTTCTTC; CDR3 protein: CASSPPDLYNEQFF
clone size: .; V gene: TRBV29-1; D gene: TRBD2; J gene: TRBJ2-7; CDR3 length: 15; CDR3 DNA: TGCAGCGTTGAGAGTGTAGCGGGGAGATACAATGAGCAGTACTTC; CDR3 protein: CSVESVAGRYNEQYF
clone size: .; V gene: TRBV2; D gene: .; J gene: TRBJ2-5; CDR3 length: 15; CDR3 DNA: TGTGCCAGCAGTTCAGCGGCCGGAGGCGCAGAGACCCAGTACTTC; CDR3 protein: CASSSAAGGAETQYF
clone size: once; V gene: TRBV6-1; D gene: TRBD2; J gene: TRBJ2-1; CDR3 length: 11; CDR3 DNA: TGTGCCACCAATCCCGGGACTAGCCAGTTCTTC; CDR3 protein: CATNPGTSQFF
clone size: .; V gene: TRBV5-1; D gene: .; J gene: TRBJ2-7; CDR3 length: 13; CDR3 DNA: TGCGCCAGCAGCTTGATGGGGACCTACGAGCAGTACTTC; CDR3 protein: CASSLMGTYEQYF
clone size: .; V gene: TRBV21-1; D gene: .; J gene: TRBJ2-7; CDR3 length: 15; CDR3 DNA: TGTGCCAGCAGCAAAGGGGTGGGTCCCCACAATGAGCAGTACTTC; CDR3 protein: CASSKGVGPHNEQYF
clone size: few; V gene: TRBV6-6; D gene: TRBD1; J gene: TRBJ1-2; CDR3 length: 15; CDR3 DNA: TGTGCCAGCAGCCCGGGCCAGGGGGCGAGGGATGGCTACACCTTC; CDR3 protein: CASSPGQGARDGYTF
clone size: .; V gene: TRBV6-5; D gene: TRBD1; J gene: TRBJ1-2; CDR3 length: 15; CDR3 DNA: TGTGCCAGCAGTTACGCTGGACAGGGGTTTCGCGGGCACACCTTC; CDR3 protein: CASSYAGQGFRGHTF
clone size: .; V gene: TRBV14; D gene: .; J gene: TRBJ2-7; CDR3 length: 15; CDR3 DNA: TGTGCCAGCAGCCAAGCTGAGGGCTCCTACAATGAGCAGTACTTC; CDR3 protein: CASSQAEGSYNEQYF
clone size: .; V gene: TRBV29-1; D gene: .; J gene: TRBJ2-5; CDR3 length: 14; CDR3 DNA: TGCAGCGTCACCGAGGGAGGGGGGAGAGAGACCCAGTACTTC; CDR3 protein: CSVTEGGGRETQYF
clone size: .; V gene: TRBV7-8; D gene: .; J gene: TRBJ1-1; CDR3 length: 15; CDR3 DNA: TGTGCCAGCAGCTTAACTGCGGGCGCGGTCACTGAAGCTTTCTTT; CDR3 protein: CASSLTAGAVTEAFF
clone size: .; V gene: TRBV24-1; D gene: .; J gene: TRBJ2-1; CDR3 length: 15; CDR3 DNA: TGTGCCACCAGTAAGGGGGGCCATCGGGCCAATGAGCAGTTCTTC; CDR3 protein: CATSKGGHRANEQFF
clone size: .; V gene: TRBV12-3/TRBV12-4; D gene: TRBD2; J gene: TRBJ2-7; CDR3 length: 14; CDR3 DNA: TGTGCCAGCAGTATAGCGGGGGGGCCCTACGAGCAGTACTTC; CDR3 protein: CASSIAGGPYEQYF
clone size: once; V gene: TRBV7-6; D gene: .; J gene: TRBJ1-1; CDR3 length: 14; CDR3 DNA: TGTGCCAGCAGCCTAACACCCTCAAACACTGAAGCTTTCTTT; CDR3 protein: CASSLTPSNTEAFF
clone size: .; V gene: TRBV20-1; D gene: .; J gene: TRBJ2-3; CDR3 length: 13; CDR3 DNA: TGCAGTGCTCCCCTGGACGGTACAGATACGCAGTATTTT; CDR3 protein: CSAPLDGTDTQYF
clone size: .; V gene: TRBV25-1; D gene: TRBD2; J gene: TRBJ2-7; CDR3 length: 18; CDR3 DNA: TGTGCCAGCAGTGAATACGGGCATTGGGAGGGGTTCTCCTACGAGCAGTACTTC; CDR3 protein: CASSEYGHWEGFSYEQYF
clone size: few; V gene: TRBV20-1; D gene: TRBD2; J gene: TRBJ2-5; CDR3 length: 13; CDR3 DNA: TGCAGTGCTAGACGAAGCGGGGTTGAGACCCAGTACTTC; CDR3 protein: CSARRSGVETQYF
clone size: .; V gene: TRBV20-1; D gene: .; J gene: TRBJ1-6; CDR3 length: 17; CDR3 DNA: TGCAGTGCTAGAGACCCCGCTGGACAGTACTATAATTCACCCCTCCACTTT; CDR3 protein: CSARDPAGQYYNSPLHF
clone size: few; V gene: TRBV6-5; D gene: .; J gene: TRBJ2-3; CDR3 length: 11; CDR3 DNA: TGTGCCAGCAGTTCGCTAGATACGCAGTATTTT; CDR3 protein: CASSSLDTQYF
clone size: few; V gene: TRBV20-1; D gene: TRBD1; J gene: TRBJ2-7; CDR3 length: 14; CDR3 DNA: TGCAGTGCTGCAAGAGCGGGACAGGGGACCGAGCAGTACTTC; CDR3 protein: CSAARAGQGTEQYF
clone size: .; V gene: TRBV7-2; D gene: TRBD1; J gene: TRBJ1-5; CDR3 length: 13; CDR3 DNA: TGTGCCAACAGCAACGACAGGGACCAGCCCCAGCATTTT; CDR3 protein: CANSNDRDQPQHF
clone size: .; V gene: TRBV20-1; D gene: .; J gene: TRBJ1-2; CDR3 length: 16; CDR3 DNA: TGCAGTGCTAGAGGTGGGCCAGGGACACTATACTATGGCTACACCTTC; CDR3 protein: CSARGGPGTLYYGYTF
clone size: .; V gene: TRBV2; D gene: .; J gene: TRBJ1-2; CDR3 length: 13; CDR3 DNA: TGTGCCAGCATCCTCGGTGGTGGCTATGGCTACACCTTC; CDR3 protein: CASILGGGYGYTF
clone size: .; V gene: TRBV18; D gene: .; J gene: TRBJ2-7; CDR3 length: 15; CDR3 DNA: TGTGCCAGCTCACCAATGCAGGGGAGCTCCTACGAGCAGTACTTC; CDR3 protein: CASSPMQGSSYEQYF
clone size: .; V gene: TRBV6-5; D gene: TRBD1; J gene: TRBJ2-3; CDR3 length: 16; CDR3 DNA: TGTGCCAGCAGTTACGGGACAGGTGGGGGCACAGATACGCAGTATTTT; CDR3 protein: CASSYGTGGGTDTQYF
clone size: .; V gene: TRBV20-1; D gene: TRBD1; J gene: TRBJ1-4; CDR3 length: 13; CDR3 DNA: TGCAGTGCTTGGGACAGACAAAATGAAAAACTGTTTTTT; CDR3 protein: CSAWDRQNEKLFF
clone size: .; V gene: TRBV29-1; D gene: TRBD2; J gene: TRBJ2-3; CDR3 length: 16; CDR3 DNA: TGCAGCGTTGTAGCCCTAAAGCGGGGGACCACAGATACGCAGTATTTT; CDR3 protein: CSVVALKRGTTDTQYF
clone size: .; V gene: TRBV2; D gene: TRBD1; J gene: TRBJ1-1; CDR3 length: 15; CDR3 DNA: TGTGCCAGCAGTGAAATCGGACAGGCTGGGACTGAAGCTTTCTTT; CDR3 protein: CASSEIGQAGTEAFF
clone size: few; V gene: TRBV6-2/TRBV6-3; D gene: .; J gene: TRBJ2-7; CDR3 length: 11; CDR3 DNA: TGTGCCAGCAGTGCAGTGTACGAGCAGTACTTC; CDR3 protein: CASSAVYEQYF
clone size: .; V gene: TRBV5-1; D gene: .; J gene: TRBJ2-2; CDR3 length: 16; CDR3 DNA: TGCGCCAGCAGCCCTGAAGAGGGCCCGAACACCGGGGAGCTGTTTTTT; CDR3 protein: CASSPEEGPNTGELFF
clone size: few; V gene: TRBV29-1; D gene: .; J gene: TRBJ2-5; CDR3 length: 12; CDR3 DNA: TGCAGCGTAGTACAGAGCCAAGAGACCCAGTACTTC; CDR3 protein: CSVVQSQETQYF
clone size: .; V gene: TRBV20-1; D gene: .; J gene: TRBJ2-4; CDR3 length: 15; CDR3 DNA: TGCAGTGCTAGACCCCCAGGGGCAACAAAAAACATTCAGTACTTC; CDR3 protein: CSARPPGATKNIQYF